This TCR beta chain was retrieved from a study of blood T cell repertoires in COVID-19. Overall study: The analysed material was cDNA or gDNA that came from T cells, B-cell-depleted T cells, or PBMCs.

In the source study's methods: Quantification of nucleated cells was approximated via reference gene primer amplification. Method: immunoSEQ multiplex PCR; TCRdb's copy keeps in-frame clones and lacks some. D and trimming come from the DNA, and the V and J calls and clone size come from that table. The sample contains roughly 280,000 clones, under 95% of which appear only once. The CDR3 consists of 16 residues. Germline CDR1 reads SGHVS; CDR2 reads FQNEAQ. J gave up 2 bases and V 5 bases, and 9 bases lay outside the gene matches. Contact with a PCR-confirmed or clinician-diagnosed COVID-19 case occurred within 2 weeks of entry.

The V and J genes are TRBV7-8 and TRBJ1-3; 7 positions match TRBD1. The receptor comes from a man between 35 and 55 years old who had been exposed to COVID-19. The sequenced sample was PBMCs or T cells enriched from blood (not recorded which). Here the CDR3 reads CASSLNRGSAGNTIYF. The DNA of the CDR3 is TGTGCCAGCAGCCTCAACAGGGGTTCGGCTGGAAACACCATATATTTT.